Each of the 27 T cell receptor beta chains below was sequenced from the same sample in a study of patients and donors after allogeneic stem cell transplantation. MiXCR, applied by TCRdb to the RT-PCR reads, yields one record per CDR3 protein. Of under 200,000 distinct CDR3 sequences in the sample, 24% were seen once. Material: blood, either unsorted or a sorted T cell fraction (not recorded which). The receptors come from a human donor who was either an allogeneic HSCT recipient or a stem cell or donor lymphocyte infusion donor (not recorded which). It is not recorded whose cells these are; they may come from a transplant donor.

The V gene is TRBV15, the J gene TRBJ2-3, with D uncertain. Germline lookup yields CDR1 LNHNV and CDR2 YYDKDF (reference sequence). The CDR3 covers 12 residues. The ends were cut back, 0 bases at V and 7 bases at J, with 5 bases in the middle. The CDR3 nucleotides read TGTGCCACCAGCAGAGATAGAAATACGCAGTATTTT. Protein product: CATSRDRNTQYF.

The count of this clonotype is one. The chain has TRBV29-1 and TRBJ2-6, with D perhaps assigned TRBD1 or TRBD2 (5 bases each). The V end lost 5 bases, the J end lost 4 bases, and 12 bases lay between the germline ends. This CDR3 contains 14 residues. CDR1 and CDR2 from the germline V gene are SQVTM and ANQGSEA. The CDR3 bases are TGCAGCGTTTTTTCTGGGGGAGGGGCCAACGTCCTGACTTTC. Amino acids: CSVFSGGGANVLTF.

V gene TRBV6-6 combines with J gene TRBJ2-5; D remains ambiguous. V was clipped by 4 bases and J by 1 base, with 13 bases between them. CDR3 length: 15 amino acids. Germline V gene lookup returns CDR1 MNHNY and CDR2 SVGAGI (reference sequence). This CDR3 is CASSSKDTTQETQYF. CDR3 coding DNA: TGTGCCAGCAGTTCCAAAGACACGACCCAAGAGACCCAGTACTTC.

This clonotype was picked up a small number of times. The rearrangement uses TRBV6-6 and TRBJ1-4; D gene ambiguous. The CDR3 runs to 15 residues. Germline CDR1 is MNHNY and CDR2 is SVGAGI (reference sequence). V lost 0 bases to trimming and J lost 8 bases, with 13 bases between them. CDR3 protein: CASSYSGQAGEKLFF. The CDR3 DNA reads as TGTGCCAGCAGTTACTCAGGGCAGGCAGGCGAAAAACTGTTTTTT.

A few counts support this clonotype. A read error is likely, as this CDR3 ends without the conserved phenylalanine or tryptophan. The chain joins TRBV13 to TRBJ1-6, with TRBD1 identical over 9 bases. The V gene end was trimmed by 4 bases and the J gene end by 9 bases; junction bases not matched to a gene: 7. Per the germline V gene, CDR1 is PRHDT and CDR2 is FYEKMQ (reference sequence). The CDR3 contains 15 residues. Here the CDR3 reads CASSYLGTGSSPLHL. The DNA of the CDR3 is TGTGCCAGCAGCTATCTAGGGACAGGGTCTTCACCCCTCCACCTT.

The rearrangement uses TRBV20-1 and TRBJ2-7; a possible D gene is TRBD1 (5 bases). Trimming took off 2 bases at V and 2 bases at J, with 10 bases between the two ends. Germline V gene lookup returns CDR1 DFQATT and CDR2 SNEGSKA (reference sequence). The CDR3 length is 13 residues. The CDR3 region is CSARPDNTYEQYF. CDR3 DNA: TGCAGTGCTAGACCGGACAACACCTACGAGCAGTACTTC.

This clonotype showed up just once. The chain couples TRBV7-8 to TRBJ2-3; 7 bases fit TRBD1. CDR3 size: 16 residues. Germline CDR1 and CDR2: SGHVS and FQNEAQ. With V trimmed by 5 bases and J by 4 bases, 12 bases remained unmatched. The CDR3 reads CASSPETGRWADTQYF. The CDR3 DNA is TGTGCCAGCAGCCCTGAGACAGGGAGATGGGCAGATACGCAGTATTTT. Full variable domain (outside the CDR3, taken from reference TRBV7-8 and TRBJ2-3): GAGVSQSPRYKVAKRGQDVALRCDPISGHVSLFWYQQALGQGPEFLTYFQNEAQLDKSGLPSDRFFAERPEGSVSTLKIQRTQQEDSAVYLCASSPETGRWADTQYFGPGTRLTVL.

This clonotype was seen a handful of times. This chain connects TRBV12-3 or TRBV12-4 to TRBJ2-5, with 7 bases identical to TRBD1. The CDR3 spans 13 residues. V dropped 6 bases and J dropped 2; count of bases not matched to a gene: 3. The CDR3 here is CASSRGKQETQYF. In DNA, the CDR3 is TGTGCCAGCAGCAGGGGGAAACAAGAGACCCAGTACTTC.

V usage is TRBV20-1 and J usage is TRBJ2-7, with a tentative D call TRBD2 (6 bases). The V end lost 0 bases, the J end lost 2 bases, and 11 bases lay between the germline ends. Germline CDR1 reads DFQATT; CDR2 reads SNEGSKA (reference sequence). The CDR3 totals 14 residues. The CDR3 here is CSAREDSGAYEQYF. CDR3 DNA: TGCAGTGCTAGAGAGGATAGCGGTGCCTACGAGCAGTACTTC.

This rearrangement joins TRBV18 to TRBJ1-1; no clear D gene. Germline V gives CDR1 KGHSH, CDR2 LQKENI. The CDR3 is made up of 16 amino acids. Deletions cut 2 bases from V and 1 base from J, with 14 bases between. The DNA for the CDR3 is TGTGCCAGCTCACCATGGGCGGCAAGCCGGAACACTGAAGCTTTCTTT. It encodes CASSPWAASRNTEAFF.

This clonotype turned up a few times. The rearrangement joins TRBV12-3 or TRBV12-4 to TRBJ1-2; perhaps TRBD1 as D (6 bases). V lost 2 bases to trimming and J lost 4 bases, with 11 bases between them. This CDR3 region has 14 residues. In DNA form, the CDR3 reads TGTGCCAGCAGTTTAAGACAGGATTCCTATGGCTACACCTTC. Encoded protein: CASSLRQDSYGYTF.

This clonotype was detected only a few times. CDR3 sequence: CASRTAGFYGYTF. In DNA, the CDR3 is TGTGCCAGCAGGACCGCAGGATTCTATGGCTACACCTTC. The chain recombines TRBV6-1 with TRBJ1-2; D is unclear. Looked up from germline, CDR1 is MNHNS and CDR2 is SASEGT. The CDR3 length is 13 residues. V lost 6 bases, J lost 4 bases, and 12 bases lay in between.

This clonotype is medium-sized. The CDR3 loop is CASSLQGGDQPQHF. The CDR3 region has the DNA TGCGCCAGCAGCTTACAGGGGGGCGATCAGCCCCAGCATTTT. This rearrangement joins TRBV5-1 to TRBJ1-5, with 8 bases matching TRBD1. The CDR3 loop spans 14 amino acids. J gave up 5 bases and V 2 bases, and 3 bases lay outside the gene matches. Germline lookup yields CDR1 SGHRS and CDR2 YFSETQ.

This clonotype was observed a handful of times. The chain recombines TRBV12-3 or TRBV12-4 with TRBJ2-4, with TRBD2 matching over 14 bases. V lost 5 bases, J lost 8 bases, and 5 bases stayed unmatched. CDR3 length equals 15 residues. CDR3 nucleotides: TGTGCCAGCAGTCGTGGGACTAGCGGGGGTGACATTCAGTACTTC. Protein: CASSRGTSGGDIQYF.

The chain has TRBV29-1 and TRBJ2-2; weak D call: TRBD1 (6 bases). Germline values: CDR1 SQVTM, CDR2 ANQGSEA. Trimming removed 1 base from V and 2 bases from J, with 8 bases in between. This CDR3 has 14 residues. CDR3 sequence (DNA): TGCAGCGTTGAAGGGACAGATAACACCGGGGAGCTGTTTTTT. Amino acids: CSVEGTDNTGELFF.

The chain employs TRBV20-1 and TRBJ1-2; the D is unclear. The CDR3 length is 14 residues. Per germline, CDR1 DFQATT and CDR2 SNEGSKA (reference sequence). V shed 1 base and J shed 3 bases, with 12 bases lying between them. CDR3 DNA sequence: TGCAGTGCTAGAGGGGGAGAGGGTCACTATGGCTACACCTTC. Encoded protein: CSARGGEGHYGYTF.

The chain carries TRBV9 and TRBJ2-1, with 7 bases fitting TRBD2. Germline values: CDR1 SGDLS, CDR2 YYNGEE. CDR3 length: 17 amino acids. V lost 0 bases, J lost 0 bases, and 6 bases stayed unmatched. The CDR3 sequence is CASSVELAYSSYNEQFF. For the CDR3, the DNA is TGTGCCAGCAGCGTAGAACTAGCGTATAGCTCCTACAATGAGCAGTTCTTC.

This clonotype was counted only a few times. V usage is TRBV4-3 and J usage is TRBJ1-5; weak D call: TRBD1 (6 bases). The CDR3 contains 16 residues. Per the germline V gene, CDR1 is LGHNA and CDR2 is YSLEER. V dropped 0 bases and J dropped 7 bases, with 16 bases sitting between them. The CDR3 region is CASSQDIWGARQPQHF. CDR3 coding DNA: TGCGCCAGCAGCCAAGATATCTGGGGGGCGCGGCAGCCCCAGCATTTT.

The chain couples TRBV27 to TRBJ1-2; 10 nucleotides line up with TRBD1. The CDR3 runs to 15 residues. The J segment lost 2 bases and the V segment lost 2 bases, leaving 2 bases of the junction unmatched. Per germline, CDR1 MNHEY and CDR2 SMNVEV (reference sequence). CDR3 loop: CASSLGTGVNYGYTF. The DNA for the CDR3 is TGTGCCAGCAGTTTAGGGACAGGGGTAAACTATGGCTACACCTTC.

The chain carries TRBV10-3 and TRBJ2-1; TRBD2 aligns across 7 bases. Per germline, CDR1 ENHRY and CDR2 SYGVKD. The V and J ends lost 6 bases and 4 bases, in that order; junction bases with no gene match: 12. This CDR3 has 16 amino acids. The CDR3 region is CAIRNTNGGGYNEQFF. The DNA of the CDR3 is TGTGCCATCAGGAATACGAATGGGGGAGGGTACAATGAGCAGTTCTTC.

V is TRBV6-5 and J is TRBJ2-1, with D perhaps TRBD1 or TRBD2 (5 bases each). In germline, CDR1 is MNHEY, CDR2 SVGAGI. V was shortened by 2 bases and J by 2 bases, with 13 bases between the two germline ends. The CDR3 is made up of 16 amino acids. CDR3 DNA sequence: TGTGCCAGCAGTTACAGTGGGGGAGACCCCTACAATGAGCAGTTCTTC. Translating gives CASSYSGGDPYNEQFF.

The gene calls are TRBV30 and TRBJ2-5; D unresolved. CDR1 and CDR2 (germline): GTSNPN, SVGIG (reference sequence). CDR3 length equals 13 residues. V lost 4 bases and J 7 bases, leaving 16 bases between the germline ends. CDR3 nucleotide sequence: TGTGCCTGGAAGACCTATGAAGGTGGGACCCAGTACTTC. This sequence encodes CAWKTYEGGTQYF.

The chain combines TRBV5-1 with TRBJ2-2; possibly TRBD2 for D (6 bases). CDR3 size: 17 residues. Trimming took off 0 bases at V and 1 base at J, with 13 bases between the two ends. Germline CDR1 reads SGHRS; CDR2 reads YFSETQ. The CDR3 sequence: CASSLAGGMRNTGELFF. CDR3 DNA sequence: TGCGCCAGCAGCTTGGCCGGAGGGATGAGGAACACCGGGGAGCTGTTTTTT.

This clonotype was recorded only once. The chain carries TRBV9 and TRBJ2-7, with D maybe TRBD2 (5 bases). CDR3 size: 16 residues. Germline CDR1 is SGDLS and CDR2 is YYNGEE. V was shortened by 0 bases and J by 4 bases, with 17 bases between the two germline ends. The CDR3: CASSVGVSANLYEQYF. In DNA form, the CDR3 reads TGTGCCAGCAGCGTAGGTGTTAGCGCCAACCTTTACGAGCAGTACTTC.

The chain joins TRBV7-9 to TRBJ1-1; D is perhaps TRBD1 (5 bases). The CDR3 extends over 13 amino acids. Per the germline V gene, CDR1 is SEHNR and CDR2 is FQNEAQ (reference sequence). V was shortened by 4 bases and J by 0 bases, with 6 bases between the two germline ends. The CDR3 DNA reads TGTGCCAGCAGCTCCAGGGTGAACACTGAAGCTTTCTTT. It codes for CASSSRVNTEAFF.

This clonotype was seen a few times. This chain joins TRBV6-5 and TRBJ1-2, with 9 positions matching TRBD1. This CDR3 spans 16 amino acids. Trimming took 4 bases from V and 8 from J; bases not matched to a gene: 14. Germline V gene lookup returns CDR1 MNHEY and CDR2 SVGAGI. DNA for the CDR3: TGTGCCAGCAGTTCCCCCCAGACCGGGACAGGGACCGGCTACACCTTC. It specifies CASSSPQTGTGTGYTF.

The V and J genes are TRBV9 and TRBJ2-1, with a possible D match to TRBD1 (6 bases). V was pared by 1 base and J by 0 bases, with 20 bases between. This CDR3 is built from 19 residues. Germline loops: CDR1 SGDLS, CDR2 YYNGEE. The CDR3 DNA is TGTGCCAGCAGCGTACCCGCCAACAGGGTGGGGAGCTCCTACAATGAGCAGTTCTTC. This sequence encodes CASSVPANRVGSSYNEQFF.